The TCR beta chain under discussion was sequenced for a study of T-cell memory formation after mild COVID-19. On the study more broadly: TCR clusters were mostly donor specific. Overall study results and limits: Day 15 to 85 contracting clones showed balanced CD4/CD8; later expanders leaned CD4+. There was no confirmation that second-wave clones peaking on day 37 were SARS-CoV-2 specific.

This clonotype appeared once. The antigen remains undetermined. Constant-segment primers were used for 5'RACE, and the resulting TCR alpha and TCR beta cDNA libraries carried sample barcodes and UMIs. TCRdb redid the calling of the 5' RACE reads with MiXCR, one entry per CDR3 protein. Of 580,000 or so distinct CDR3 sequences in the sample, 17% are singletons; the top ten hold around 7.8%. Trimming removed 2 bases from V and 0 bases from J; junction bases left unmatched: 3. CDR1 and CDR2 (germline): SGDLS, YYNGEE. The CDR3 has 15 residues. The clonotype comes from an adult woman who had mild COVID-19 (a few samples of this study predate the infection). Cell type and time point are not known. The source material was PBMCs or a T cell subset sorted from them (not recorded which). This chain connects TRBV9 to TRBJ1-1, with TRBD1 matching 8 bases. The CDR3 region has the DNA TGTGCCAGCAGCGTCGCAGGGGGCATGAACACTGAAGCTTTCTTT. This codes for CASSVAGGMNTEAFF.